The entry that follows covers one T cell receptor beta chain sequence. Its cognate antigen is unknown. The source of the sample is a study of Graves' ophthalmopathy and Graves' hyperthyroidism. Turning to the study itself: Peripheral blood sampling occurred at initial diagnosis, before any treatment. Study observations and caveats: With a specificity of just over 72% and a sensitivity of 70% to 71%, the model predicted ophthalmopathy progression.

Trimming left V 5 bases short and J 0 bases short, with 17 bases between. CDR1 is SGHAT, CDR2 FQNNGV, per germline. The CDR3 contains 17 residues. Exclusion criteria comprised other autoimmune diseases, uncontrolled infections, pregnancy or lactation in patients. Each diagnosis was determined on the basis of clinical symptoms, serum thyroxine, TRAb, thyroid ultrasound and orbital computed tomography. Amplified TCR beta CDR3 regions were obtained using RNA transcripts as template. First-round RT-PCR employed HTBI primers, with a second-round multiplex PCR after it. One entry per CDR3 protein results from TCRdb running MiXCR on the multiplex PCR reads. The table records about 230,000 distinct CDR3 sequences, around 42% of them present only once.

The sequence was collected from an adult man with Graves' ophthalmopathy. Sequenced material: peripheral blood. The chain links TRBV11-2 to TRBJ1-3; TRBD1 is a possible D gene (6 bases). The CDR3 region is CASSRGGPGISGNTIYF. The CDR3 coding sequence is TGTGCCAGCAGCCGAGGGGGTCCGGGTATCTCTGGAAACACCATATATTTT.